One sample yielded the 13 T cell receptor beta chains listed below, sequenced in a study of OX40 agonist ivuxolimab in advanced cancers. TCRdb's table, derived via immunoSEQ multiplex PCR, lists solely in-frame clones and lacks some. The table records approximately 82,000 clones, around 78% of them present only once. The sample in question was CD4+ or CD8+ T cells sorted from blood, obtained in a trial of the OX40 agonist ivuxolimab. These receptors were taken from an adult with an advanced solid tumor such as melanoma, head and neck, liver or kidney cancer.

The CDR3 region is CASSPKNGGLNTGELFF. DNA of the CDR3: TGTGCCAGCAGCCCGAAGAATGGTGGTCTGAACACCGGGGAGCTGTTTTTT. The chain is built from TRBV4-2 and TRBJ2-2; no firm D call. Germline V gene data show CDR1 as LGHNA and CDR2 as YNFKEQ. Trimming shortened V by 4 bases and J by 1 base, and 16 bases separated the two germline ends. The CDR3 totals 17 residues.

CDR3 in DNA: TGTGCCAGCAGGAGTGACAGGGGATCGGGAAACACCATATATTTT. It translates to CASRSDRGSGNTIYF. This chain uses TRBV11-2 with TRBJ1-3; the match to TRBD1 covers 8 bases. There are 15 residues in the CDR3. In germline, CDR1 is SGHAT, CDR2 FQNNGV. With 6 bases clipped from V and 4 bases from J, the junction kept 8 bases outside the gene matches.

The CDR3, as DNA: TGTGCCAGCAGTCCGGACAGTAAGGATGAAAAACTGTTTTTT. Protein sequence: CASSPDSKDEKLFF. The rearrangement joins TRBV5-4 to TRBJ1-4; D perhaps matches TRBD1 (6 bases). Germline V lookup: CDR1 SGHNT, CDR2 YYREEE (reference sequence). The CDR3 totals 14 residues. V lost 5 bases, J lost 6 bases, and 14 bases lay in between.

In DNA, the CDR3 is TGTGCCAGCAGTCTCTACAGGGGGGGTAGGGATGAGCAGTTCTTC. Protein sequence: CASSLYRGGRDEQFF. The chain uses TRBV2 and TRBJ2-1; D is possibly TRBD1 (8 bases). V lost 5 bases and J lost 8, with 19 bases in between. The CDR3 runs 15 residues. CDR1 and CDR2 from the germline V gene are SNHLY and FYNNEI.

J is TRBJ2-5 and V is TRBV7-3, with D perhaps TRBD1 or TRBD2 (6 bases each). Trimming removed 5 bases at V and 5 bases at J, with 18 bases between. CDR1 and CDR2 from the germline V gene are SGHTA and FQGTGA. This CDR3 comprises 15 residues. CDR3 in amino acids: CASSPGAGGRETQYF. The CDR3 DNA reads TGTGCCAGCAGCCCGGGGGCCGGAGGGAGGGAGACCCAGTACTTC.

This rearrangement joins TRBV7-2 to TRBJ1-4; D ambiguous. The CDR3 sequence is 15 residues long. With 1 base removed from V and 2 bases from J, the gap between germline ends came to 8 bases. CDR1 is SGHTA and CDR2 is FQGNSA in the germline V gene. Written as DNA, the CDR3 is TGTGCCAGCAGCTTAGTAGGGCGTACTAATGAAAAACTGTTTTTT. Amino acids: CASSLVGRTNEKLFF. Supplemented by reference TRBV7-2 and TRBJ1-4, the full variable domain reads GAGVSQSPSNKVTEKGKDVELRCDPISGHTALYWYRQSLGQGLEFLIYFQGNSAPDKSGLPSDRFSAERTGGSVSTLTIQRTQQEDSAVYLCASSLVGRTNEKLFFGSGTQLSVL.

The CDR3 loop is CASSPDRYGYTF. The CDR3 bases are TGTGCCAGCAGCCCCGACAGGTATGGCTACACCTTC. The genes are TRBV7-2 and TRBJ1-2, with a weak D call TRBD1 (6 bases). In germline, CDR1 is SGHTA, CDR2 FQGNSA. Trimming pared 5 bases from V and 5 bases from J, leaving 9 bases between. This CDR3 has 12 amino acids.

V is TRBV7-9 and J is TRBJ1-1; TRBD1 might be the D (6 bases). The CDR3 consists of 15 residues. Trimming pared 3 bases from V and 4 bases from J, leaving 15 bases between. Per the germline V gene, CDR1 is SEHNR and CDR2 is FQNEAQ (reference sequence). The CDR3 reads CASSLEGGLSTEAFF. The CDR3 bases are TGTGCCAGCAGCTTGGAGGGGGGGTTGAGCACTGAAGCTTTCTTT.

The rearrangement joins TRBV6-5 to TRBJ1-2; 7 nucleotides match TRBD1. Germline-derived CDR1 and CDR2 are MNHEY and SVGAGI. Trimming cost V 6 bases and J 4 bases; bases outside gene matches: 5. The CDR3 sequence is 13 residues long. CDR3 in DNA: TGTGCCAGCAGGACAGGGCAGGGCTATGGCTACACCTTC. It codes for CASRTGQGYGYTF.

The J gene is TRBJ1-2, the V gene TRBV2; 12 bases are a match to TRBD1. The junction had 10 bases not matched to a gene; V was cut back by 6 bases and J by 8 bases. There are 15 residues in the CDR3. Germline values: CDR1 SNHLY, CDR2 FYNNEI. The chain's CDR3 is CASSPRDRGRSGYTF. The CDR3 DNA sequence: TGTGCCAGCAGCCCGCGGGACAGGGGGCGGTCGGGCTACACCTTC.

V is TRBV6-5 and J is TRBJ2-3; TRBD2 aligns across 13 bases. From germline, CDR1 is MNHEY and CDR2 SVGAGI. The CDR3 extends over 15 amino acids. V was clipped by 7 bases and J by 4 bases; unmatched bases: 5. CDR3 in DNA: TGTGCCAGCAACCGACTAGCGGGGGGTTCAGATACGCAGTATTTT. It codes for CASNRLAGGSDTQYF.

The chain has TRBV9 and TRBJ2-4, with 10 nucleotides matching TRBD2. The V gene's germline CDR1 is SGDLS and CDR2 YYNGEE. CDR3 length equals 15 residues. V was clipped by 4 bases and J by 8 bases; unmatched bases: 9. CDR3: CASSPQAGGVDIQYF. For the CDR3, the DNA is TGTGCCAGCAGCCCCCAAGCGGGGGGGGTAGACATTCAGTACTTC.

V gene TRBV4-2 combines with J gene TRBJ1-2; D is uncertain. The CDR3 is 13 residues long. The V gene's germline CDR1 is LGHNA and CDR2 YNFKEQ. V was trimmed by 5 bases and J by 4 bases, leaving 11 bases between them. The CDR3 nucleotides read TGTGCCAGCAGCTTGGAGAAAGGCTATGGCTACACCTTC. Translating it yields CASSLEKGYGYTF.